The 30 T cell receptor beta chains below were found in one sample sequenced in a study of Ad26.COV2.S vaccination and SARS-CoV-2 variants. Produced via immunoSEQ multiplex PCR; TCRdb's table is partial and in-frame only. Of about 680,000 clones in the sample, 89% are singletons; the top ten hold approximately 1.5%. Treatment indicated: roughly 20 received Ad26.COV2.S at low or high dose, single or two shots; 5 received placebo; per-sample allocation not given. Collection of samples fell on day 63 after the first vaccine or placebo injection. The sequencing here drew on peripheral blood, taken in a trial of Ad26.COV2.S vaccine versus placebo. All receptors come from a person aged 18-65 years who received the Ad26.COV2.S COVID-19 vaccine or a placebo.

In this sample, this clone turned up once. The V and J genes are TRBV6-6 and TRBJ2-7; 8 nucleotides align to TRBD1. The CDR3 is made up of 15 amino acids. V dropped 6 bases and J dropped 5; count of bases not matched to a gene: 12. CDR1 and CDR2 from the germline V gene are MNHNY and SVGAGI (reference sequence). The CDR3 loop is CASRPDRGKTHEQYF. CDR3 in DNA: TGTGCCAGCAGACCAGACAGGGGCAAAACCCACGAGCAGTACTTC.

The V gene is TRBV7-2, the J gene TRBJ1-4; a weak D match, TRBD1 (5 bases). V was pared by 3 bases and J by 4 bases, with 6 bases between. In germline, CDR1 is SGHTA, CDR2 FQGNSA. The CDR3 length is 13 residues. The CDR3 DNA is TGTGCCAGCAGCTTGGACAATAATGAAAAACTGTTTTTT. Encoded protein: CASSLDNNEKLFF. The full variable domain, with the rest looked up from reference TRBV7-2 and TRBJ1-4, is GAGVSQSPSNKVTEKGKDVELRCDPISGHTALYWYRQSLGQGLEFLIYFQGNSAPDKSGLPSDRFSAERTGGSVSTLTIQRTQQEDSAVYLCASSLDNNEKLFFGSGTQLSVL.

The rearrangement joins TRBV7-2 to TRBJ1-6; 7 positions agree with TRBD1. Germline-derived CDR1 and CDR2 are SGHTA and FQGNSA. Germline trimming cut 5 bases from V and 9 bases from J; bases unmatched to any gene: 7. The CDR3 has 14 residues. CDR3 sequence: CASSPGQASSPLHF. CDR3 sequence (DNA): TGTGCCAGCAGCCCCGGACAGGCTAGTTCACCCCTCCACTTT. The full variable domain, completed using reference TRBV7-2 and TRBJ1-6, is GAGVSQSPSNKVTEKGKDVELRCDPISGHTALYWYRQSLGQGLEFLIYFQGNSAPDKSGLPSDRFSAERTGGSVSTLTIQRTQQEDSAVYLCASSPGQASSPLHFGNGTRLTVT.

The chain employs TRBV9 and TRBJ2-5, with 8 bases identical to TRBD1. The V gene's germline CDR1 is SGDLS and CDR2 YYNGEE. The CDR3 spans 12 residues. V shed 4 bases and J 5 bases; nucleotides not matched to a gene: 1. CDR3 in amino acids: CASSPGGETQYF. In DNA form, the CDR3 reads TGTGCCAGCAGCCCAGGGGGCGAGACCCAGTACTTC. Full variable domain (missing parts from reference TRBV9 and TRBJ2-5): DSGVTQTPKHLITATGQRVTLRCSPRSGDLSVYWYQQSLDQGLQFLIQYYNGEERAKGNILERFSAQQFPDLHSELNLSSLELGDSALYFCASSPGGETQYFGPGTRLLVL.

This clone has only one observation. The rearrangement uses TRBV2 and TRBJ2-7; no reliable D call. The CDR3 is 11 amino acids. V lost 5 bases and J lost 3, with 5 bases in between. CDR1 SNHLY and CDR2 FYNNEI come from the germline V gene. CDR3 bases: TGTGCCAGCAGTAACCGCTACGAGCAGTACTTC. Protein product: CASSNRYEQYF.

V and J are TRBV6-5 and TRBJ1-2; 9 nucleotides match TRBD1. Germline CDR1 reads MNHEY; CDR2 reads SVGAGI. The CDR3 spans 13 residues. V gave up 6 bases and J gave up 7 bases; unmatched junction bases: 6. The DNA of the CDR3 is TGTGCCAGCAGGCCGGGACAGGGAAGTGGCTACACCTTC. This translates into CASRPGQGSGYTF.

The chain carries TRBV29-1 and TRBJ1-1; D possibly corresponds to TRBD1 (5 bases). Germline assignment: CDR1 SQVTM and CDR2 ANQGSEA. The CDR3 spans 13 residues. V was clipped by 1 base and J by 2 bases, with 8 bases between them. The CDR3 protein is CSVEGTPNTEAFF. Written as DNA, the CDR3 is TGCAGCGTTGAAGGGACACCTAACACTGAAGCTTTCTTT.

The chain is built from TRBV25-1 and TRBJ1-1; 8 bases are a match to TRBD1. The J segment lost 5 bases and the V segment lost 3 bases, leaving 2 bases of the junction unmatched. CDR1 MGHDK and CDR2 SYGVNS come from the germline V gene. This CDR3 contains 13 residues. The CDR3, as DNA: TGTGCCAGCAGTGACAGGGGGCGGACTGAAGCTTTCTTT. It encodes CASSDRGRTEAFF.

The chain is built from TRBV10-2 and TRBJ2-7; 10 nucleotides align to TRBD2. The CDR3 is 16 amino acids. Germline CDR1 WSHSY, CDR2 SAAADI. The trim removed 4 bases at V and 4 bases at J, leaving 10 bases unmatched. The CDR3 region is CASSGSSGRYWYEQYF. CDR3 nucleotides: TGCGCCAGCAGTGGTTCTAGCGGGAGATATTGGTACGAGCAGTACTTC.

The rearrangement links TRBV12-1 to TRBJ1-5. TRBV12-1 is described as a pseudogene. The CDR3 covers 14 residues. DNA for the CDR3: TGTGCCAGCAGCTTTGAGGGAAGCAATCAGCCCCAGCATTTT. Amino acids: CASSFEGSNQPQHF.

The CDR3 sequence: CASTFQRPSEAFF. The CDR3 DNA reads as TGTGCCAGCACTTTCCAAAGGCCCTCTGAAGCTTTCTTT. The chain is built from TRBV12-3 or TRBV12-4 and TRBJ1-1; D ambiguous. V lost 7 bases to trimming and J lost 6 bases, with 15 bases between them. The CDR3 extends over 13 amino acids.

J is TRBJ1-6 and V is TRBV19; 8 bases match TRBD1. Unmatched junction bases numbered 2, after V lost 4 bases and J lost 9 bases. CDR1 and CDR2 from the germline V gene are LNHDA and SQIVND (reference sequence). The CDR3 is made up of 13 amino acids. CDR3 coding DNA: TGTGCCAGTAGTACCCAGGGGGCTTCACCCCTCCACTTT. Protein product: CASSTQGASPLHF.

The chain employs TRBV4-2 and TRBJ2-2; D assignment may be TRBD1 or TRBD2 (5 bases each). CDR3 length equals 18 residues. Trimming took 1 base from V and 2 from J, leaving 17 bases between them. Germline V gene lookup returns CDR1 LGHNA and CDR2 YNFKEQ. The CDR3 region has the DNA TGTGCCAGCAGCCAAGCTGGGGGTCGGCAGGGAAACACCGGGGAGCTGTTTTTT. Its translation: CASSQAGGRQGNTGELFF.

This rearrangement joins TRBV5-8 to TRBJ1-1; D uncertain. The CDR3 has 11 residues. CDR1 is SGHTS and CDR2 is YDEGEE in the germline V gene. Trimming pared 7 bases from V and 6 bases from J, leaving 10 bases between. CDR3 sequence reads: CASQIQAEAFF. DNA for the CDR3: TGTGCCAGCCAAATCCAGGCTGAAGCTTTCTTT.

This sequence joins TRBV7-8 and TRBJ2-1, with 9 bases aligning to TRBD2. This CDR3 has 15 residues. Germline CDR1 SGHVS, CDR2 FQNEAQ. With V trimmed by 3 bases and J by 7 bases, 7 bases remained unmatched. The CDR3 loop is CASSLSSGRVNEQFF. CDR3 DNA sequence: TGTGCCAGCAGCTTGAGTAGCGGGAGAGTTAATGAGCAGTTCTTC.

The genes are TRBV7-9 and TRBJ2-1; the match to TRBD2 covers 13 bases. The CDR3 length is 16 residues. Germline-derived CDR1 and CDR2 are SEHNR and FQNEAQ (reference sequence). The V segment lost 3 bases and the J segment 5 bases; nucleotides outside the gene matches: 4. This CDR3 reads CASSLVGTSGNNEQFF. CDR3 nucleotide sequence: TGTGCCAGCAGCTTGGTCGGGACTAGCGGGAACAATGAGCAGTTCTTC.

This clone was recorded once. This sequence joins TRBV3-1 (or the pseudogene TRBV3-2) and TRBJ1-1; the D is unclear. This CDR3 region has 14 residues. Germline values: CDR1 LGHDT, CDR2 YNNKEL (reference sequence). V lost 3 bases to trimming and J lost 5 bases, with 13 bases between them. The CDR3 nucleotides read TGTGCCAGCAGCCAGGGAGGGCGGTTGACTGAAGCTTTCTTT. It is translated as CASSQGGRLTEAFF.

This clone was seen more than once but under ten times. The rearrangement joins TRBV19 to TRBJ1-6; 7 bases match TRBD1. Trimming cost V 5 bases and J 10 bases; bases outside gene matches: 11. CDR3 length: 15 amino acids. Germline V gives CDR1 LNHDA, CDR2 SQIVND (reference sequence). CDR3 sequence reads: CASSGRQGWGSPLHF. CDR3 sequence (DNA): TGTGCCAGTAGTGGAAGACAGGGTTGGGGGTCACCCCTCCACTTT.

The chain employs TRBV12-3 or TRBV12-4 and TRBJ1-2; 7 bases are a match to TRBD1. Losses at the gene ends were 5 bases for V and 4 bases for J; bases not matched to a gene: 4. The CDR3 totals 13 residues. The CDR3 sequence: CASSRDSSYGYTF. CDR3 DNA sequence: TGTGCCAGCAGTCGGGACAGCTCCTATGGCTACACCTTC.

The V call is TRBV23-1, the J call TRBJ2-7; D may correspond to TRBD1 or TRBD2 (5 bases each). TRBV23-1 is identified as an open reading frame with a role that is uncertain. Trimming took off 4 bases at V and 0 bases at J, with 13 bases between the two ends. CDR3 length: 15 residues. The DNA for the CDR3 is TGCGCCAGCAGTCCGTTAGAGGGACCCTCCTACGAGCAGTACTTC. Its translation is CASSPLEGPSYEQYF.

V usage is TRBV7-8 and J usage is TRBJ1-2, with D tentatively TRBD1 (5 bases). Germline CDR1 and CDR2: SGHVS and FQNEAQ. The CDR3 length is 16 residues. V shed 3 bases and J shed 5 bases, with 19 bases lying between them. The CDR3 nucleotides are TGTGCCAGCAGCTTTGGACAATCCCGACTCGGTTATGGCTACACCTTC. Translated: CASSFGQSRLGYGYTF.

As for this clone: The junction and the germline gene differ at one end; a read error may be behind it. V and J are TRBV6-1 and TRBJ2-2; D is uncertain. Germline V gene lookup returns CDR1 MNHNS and CDR2 SASEGT. The CDR3 has 13 residues. CDR3 protein: CASRENGAGELFF. The CDR3 region has the DNA TGTGCCAGCCGTGAGAATGGCGCCGGGGAGCTGTTTTTT.

V and J are TRBV9 and TRBJ2-5, with TRBD2 identical over 7 bases. CDR3 length equals 14 residues. In germline, CDR1 is SGDLS, CDR2 YYNGEE. After removal of 2 bases from V and 5 bases from J, the junction contained 6 bases not matched to a gene. The CDR3 loop is CASSVGLAVETQYF. The CDR3, as DNA: TGTGCCAGCAGCGTCGGCCTAGCGGTGGAGACCCAGTACTTC.

Concerning this clone: Other DNA sequences in the sample encode the same CDR3. The chain joins TRBV7-2 to TRBJ2-5, with 11 bases that match TRBD1. This CDR3 is 15 amino acids long. The ends lost 3 bases at V and 1 base at J; junction bases unmatched: 1. CDR1 is SGHTA, CDR2 FQGNSA, per germline. CDR3 in DNA: TGTGCCAGCAGCTTGGGGACAGGGGGCCAAGAGACCCAGTACTTC. Translation: CASSLGTGGQETQYF. Supplemented by reference TRBV7-2 and TRBJ2-5, the full variable domain reads GAGVSQSPSNKVTEKGKDVELRCDPISGHTALYWYRQSLGQGLEFLIYFQGNSAPDKSGLPSDRFSAERTGGSVSTLTIQRTQQEDSAVYLCASSLGTGGQETQYFGPGTRLLVL.

The chain uses TRBV7-2 and TRBJ2-5; 8 positions agree with TRBD2. Germline V gene lookup returns CDR1 SGHTA and CDR2 FQGNSA. This CDR3 has 14 amino acids. J was trimmed by 10 bases and V by 5 bases; bases with no gene match: 12. The CDR3 is CASSTSLRGADQYF. Here the CDR3 DNA reads TGTGCCAGCAGCACTAGCCTGCGGGGGGCCGACCAGTACTTC.

This clone was observed once. The CDR3 reads CASSLGLAGGELFF. The CDR3 nucleotides are TGTGCCAGCAGTTTAGGACTAGCTGGCGGGGAGCTGTTTTTT. The chain couples TRBV6-5 to TRBJ2-2; 8 bases match TRBD2. The J segment lost 7 bases and the V segment lost 4 bases, leaving 5 bases of the junction unmatched. The CDR3 is 14 amino acids. Germline loops: CDR1 MNHEY, CDR2 SVGAGI.

The gene calls are TRBV30 and TRBJ1-3; weak D call: TRBD1 (5 bases). This CDR3 is built from 14 residues. V was cut by 5 bases and J by 1 base, with 12 bases left in between. The germline V gene has CDR1 GTSNPN and CDR2 SVGIG (reference sequence). In DNA form, the CDR3 reads TGTGCCTGGGACTCCAAGGGGTCTGGAAACACCATATATTTT. Protein product: CAWDSKGSGNTIYF.

V gene TRBV27 combines with J gene TRBJ1-6; D is uncertain. This CDR3 region has 12 residues. In germline, CDR1 is MNHEY, CDR2 SMNVEV (reference sequence). Deletions cut 8 bases from V and 6 bases from J, with 8 bases between. The CDR3 DNA reads TGTGCCAGCGGACTGTTTAATTCACCCCTCCACTTT. Translating it yields CASGLFNSPLHF.

The chain has TRBV13 and TRBJ2-1, with 15 positions matching TRBD2. This CDR3 has 19 residues. Germline CDR1 and CDR2: PRHDT and FYEKMQ (reference sequence). Trimming took 5 bases from V and 5 from J; bases not matched to a gene: 13. The CDR3 here is CASSTSSGTSGGPHNEQFF. CDR3 bases: TGTGCCAGCAGCACCTCAAGCGGGACTAGCGGGGGGCCCCACAATGAGCAGTTCTTC.

The CDR3 DNA is TGTGCCAGCTCACCACGCGAGCGGACTGAAGCTTTCTTT. This gives the protein CASSPRERTEAFF. The chain couples TRBV18 to TRBJ1-1, with D hard to call. This CDR3 contains 13 residues. The V end lost 1 base, the J end lost 5 bases, and 8 bases lay between the germline ends. Germline V CDR1 and CDR2: KGHSH, LQKENI.